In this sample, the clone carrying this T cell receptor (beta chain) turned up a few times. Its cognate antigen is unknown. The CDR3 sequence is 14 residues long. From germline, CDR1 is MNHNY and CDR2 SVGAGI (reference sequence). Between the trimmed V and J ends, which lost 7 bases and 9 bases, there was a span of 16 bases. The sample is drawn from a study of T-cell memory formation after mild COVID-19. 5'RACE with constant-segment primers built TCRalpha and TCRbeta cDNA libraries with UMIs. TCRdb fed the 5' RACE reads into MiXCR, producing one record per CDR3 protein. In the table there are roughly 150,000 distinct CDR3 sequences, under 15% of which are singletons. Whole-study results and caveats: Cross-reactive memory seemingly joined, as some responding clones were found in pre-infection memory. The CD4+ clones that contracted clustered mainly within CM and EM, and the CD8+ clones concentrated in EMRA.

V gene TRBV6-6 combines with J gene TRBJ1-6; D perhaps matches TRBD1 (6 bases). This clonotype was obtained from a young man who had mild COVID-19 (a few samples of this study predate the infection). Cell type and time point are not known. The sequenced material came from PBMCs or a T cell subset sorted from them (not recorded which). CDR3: CASTPDRRGSPLHF. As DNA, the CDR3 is TGTGCCAGCACCCCTGACAGGAGGGGTTCACCCCTCCACTTT.